The TCR beta chain described here comes from a study of blood T cell repertoires in COVID-19. For the study at large: In each case, the material was cDNA or gDNA derived from T cells, B-cell-depleted T cells, or PBMCs.

In germline, CDR1 is SGDLS, CDR2 YYNGEE. V lost 1 base, J lost 3 bases, and 8 bases lay in between. The length of the CDR3 is 15 residues. In the original analysis: Quantification of nucleated cells was approximated via reference gene primer amplification. Some clones are missing from TCRdb's copy, which holds only in-frame ones; the method was immunoSEQ multiplex PCR. V and J calls and clone size are those listed in that table; D and trimming were worked out from the DNA. This sample has about 670,000 clones, with 85% to 90% found just once. The material sequenced was peripheral blood. The chain links TRBV9 to TRBJ2-6; D uncertain. This receptor was obtained from a woman aged 18-29 years with acute or convalescent COVID-19. The CDR3, as DNA: TGTGCCAGCAGCGTAACAGATTATGGGGCCAACGTCCTGACTTTC. Its translation: CASSVTDYGANVLTF.